The rows below give T cell receptor beta chains drawn from one sample of a study of regulatory dendritic cells for organ transplantation. The table came from immunoSEQ multiplex PCR; TCRdb's copy has only in-frame clones and leaves some out. Of under 40,000 clones detected, over 80% appear once; the ten largest clones hold over 0.1%. Input material: naive CD8+ T cells from blood. The receptors originated from a human donor in good health. Both conserved end residues are part of each CDR3. Each record gives: J gene, V gene, CDR3 protein.

TRBJ2-7	TRBV5-6	CASSARAGSSYEQYF
TRBJ2-3	TRBV27	CASIGRGPGTDTQYF
TRBJ1-3	TRBV15	CATGTWGRGSGNTIYF
TRBJ1-4	TRBV28	CASSSTPPGQVNEKLFF
TRBJ2-2	TRBV30	CAWSVRYITSGRSGELFF
TRBJ1-4	TRBV27	CASSTRGGREKLFF
TRBJ1-1	TRBV5-5	CASSLGRETRTEAFF
TRBJ1-4	TRBV6-5	CASSYSGERLFF
TRBJ1-1	TRBV27	CASSRVGTEAFF
TRBJ1-2	TRBV7-9	CASSRGPGIYGYTF
TRBJ2-7	TRBV5-1	CASSLDWDRVDEQYF
TRBJ1-5	TRBV2	CASSVVYSNQPQHF
TRBJ1-4	TRBV9	CASKGANNEKLFF
TRBJ1-1	TRBV30	CAWKETGLGTEAFF
TRBJ2-7	TRBV5-4	CASRPSPVGEQYF
TRBJ2-5	TRBV2	CATAIGSGVVETQYF
TRBJ1-5	TRBV7-8	CASSFSGYNQPQHF
TRBJ2-7	TRBV7-6	CASSHISRREQYF
TRBJ1-2	TRBV9	CASSGKGQGKGVYGYTF
TRBJ2-1	TRBV27	CASSLGSYPGRNEQFF
TRBJ2-1	TRBV5-1	CASGLEREAYNEQFF
TRBJ1-2	TRBV11-2	CASSRSGSFYGYTF
TRBJ2-7	TRBV6-5	CASSLAGYYEQYF
TRBJ2-3	TRBV28	CASSSSGTVYNDTQYF
TRBJ1-4	TRBV27	CASRLTGADNEKLFF
TRBJ2-6	TRBV25-1	CASSESFNLAGANVLTF
TRBJ1-2	TRBV27	CASSLGGGGGYTF
TRBJ2-2	TRBV2	CATGSGELFF
TRBJ1-2	TRBV19	CASSWSLSNYGYTF
TRBJ2-4	TRBV6-1	CASSEALRVHIQYF
TRBJ2-2	TRBV7-6	CASSFTDLGNPNTGELFF
TRBJ1-6	TRBV5-4	CASSLGRGNSPLHF
TRBJ1-1	TRBV27	CASSLSPGMNTEAFF
TRBJ2-1	TRBV27	CASTVAGTYNEQFF
TRBJ2-6	TRBV5-6	CASSWVRDYSGANVLTF
TRBJ2-3	TRBV29-1	CSARQVQDTQYF
TRBJ2-5	TRBV9	CASSALAGGTQYF
TRBJ2-5	TRBV7-6	CASSLGGGSSFYETQYF
TRBJ1-1	TRBV6-5	CASSYGQYTEAFF
TRBJ1-6	TRBV4-3	CASSQEAISSSPLHF
TRBJ2-7	TRBV9	CASSVSLRGAGVDEQYF
TRBJ2-1	TRBV6-6	CASSYDIAGTNEQFF
TRBJ1-1	TRBV7-2	CASSFSNTEAFF
TRBJ1-1	TRBV19	CASSILPNTEAFF
TRBJ1-4	TRBV19	CASSRDRPSNEKLFF
TRBJ2-1	TRBV4-1	CASSQGGTRSEQFF
TRBJ1-1	TRBV7-8	CASSFDAEAFF
TRBJ2-1	TRBV27	CASSAQDVRGGEGSYNEQFF
TRBJ1-2	TRBV2	CASRSAYYGYTF
TRBJ2-7	TRBV27	CASSLGGVYEQYF
TRBJ2-7	TRBV19	CASSKGPFSSYEQYF
TRBJ2-2	TRBV7-6	CASSLAVAPLGIDGELFF
TRBJ2-5	TRBV4-2	CASSPELGGHQETQYF
TRBJ2-5	TRBV15	CATSTPRTGKETQYF
TRBJ1-2	TRBV14	CASSQTGLYYGYTF